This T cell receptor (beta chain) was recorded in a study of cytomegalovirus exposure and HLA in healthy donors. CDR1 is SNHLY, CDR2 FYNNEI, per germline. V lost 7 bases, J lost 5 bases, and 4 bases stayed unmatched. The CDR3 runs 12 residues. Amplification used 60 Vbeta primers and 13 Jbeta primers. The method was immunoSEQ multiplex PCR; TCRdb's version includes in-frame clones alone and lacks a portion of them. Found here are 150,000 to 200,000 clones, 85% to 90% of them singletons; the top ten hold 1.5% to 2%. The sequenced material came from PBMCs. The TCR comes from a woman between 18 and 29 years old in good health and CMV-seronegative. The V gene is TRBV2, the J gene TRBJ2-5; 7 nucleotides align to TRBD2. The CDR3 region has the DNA TGTGCCAGCACCGTGGGGGGGGAGACCCAGTACTTC. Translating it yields CASTVGGETQYF.